The 21 T cell receptor beta chains given below trace back to one sample, sequenced in a study of spatial heterogeneity in lung cancer. TCRdb called the 5' RACE reads again in MiXCR, with one record for every CDR3 protein. The sample carries 25,000 to 30,000 distinct CDR3 sequences, approximately 5.6% recorded once. Indicated time point: blood at routine non-recurrence follow-up after resection. Unsorted whole RNA from tumor, nontumor lung or frozen PBMC underwent sequencing. Specimen: PBMCs, collected at follow-up. The receptors were gathered from a male donor with early-stage non-small cell lung cancer.

This clonotype was counted many times. The V gene is TRBV6-6, the J gene TRBJ1-3; TRBD1 might be the D (6 bases). CDR1 and CDR2 from the germline V gene are MNHNY and SVGAGI (reference sequence). The CDR3 is 14 amino acids. The V and J ends lost 7 bases and 4 bases respectively, with 14 bases between them. CDR3 DNA: TGTGCCAGCAACGAACAGGGACACGGAAACACCATATATTTT. It yields the protein CASNEQGHGNTIYF.

This clonotype was seen repeatedly, ten times or more. CDR3 sequence (DNA): TGCAGCGTTGAAGCGGGTAACTCTGGAAACACCATATATTTT. The encoded protein is CSVEAGNSGNTIYF. The J gene is TRBJ1-3, the V gene TRBV29-1; the D is unclear. In germline, CDR1 is SQVTM, CDR2 ANQGSEA. V gave up 1 base and J gave up 0 bases, with 7 bases separating them. This CDR3 has 14 amino acids.

The gene calls are TRBV7-2 and TRBJ2-3, with 9 bases aligning to TRBD1. Germline lookup yields CDR1 SGHTA and CDR2 FQGNSA. The length of the CDR3 is 15 residues. The trim removed 5 bases at V and 3 bases at J, leaving 6 bases unmatched. The CDR3 is CASSRSGQGTDTQYF. CDR3 coding DNA: TGTGCCAGCAGCCGCTCGGGACAGGGAACAGATACGCAGTATTTT.

This clonotype was recorded at least ten times. CDR3 bases: TGCGCCAGCAGCTTGGAAGGAGGCGGCACCGGGGAGCTGTTTTTT. Translation gives CASSLEGGGTGELFF. This chain joins TRBV5-1 and TRBJ2-2; the D gene is possibly TRBD2 (5 bases). The CDR3 extends over 15 amino acids. Trimming took 0 bases from V and 4 from J, leaving 10 bases between them. Germline V gene sequence: CDR1 SGHRS, CDR2 YFSETQ. Using reference TRBV5-1 and TRBJ2-2 for the parts outside the CDR3, the full variable domain is KAGVTQTPRYLIKTRGQQVTLSCSPISGHRSVSWYQQTPGQGLQFLFEYFSETQRNKGNFPGRFSGRQFSNSRSEMNVSTLELGDSALYLCASSLEGGGTGELFFGEGSRLTVL.

This clonotype was seen many times. The chain has TRBV5-1 and TRBJ2-1; maybe TRBD2 (6 bases). CDR3 size: 12 residues. The germline V gene encodes CDR1 SGHRS and CDR2 YFSETQ. Deletions cut 0 bases from V and 8 bases from J, with 6 bases between. As DNA, the CDR3 is TGCGCCAGCAGCTTGGGACTAGATGAGCAGTTCTTC. Translated, it gives CASSLGLDEQFF.

This clonotype was detected ten times or more. The chain is built from TRBV9 and TRBJ2-5; 10 bases agree with TRBD2. The CDR3 consists of 16 residues. Germline V gene sequence: CDR1 SGDLS, CDR2 YYNGEE. V lost 0 bases, J lost 4 bases, and 6 bases stayed unmatched. CDR3 loop: CASSVVKAGGGETQYF. CDR3 DNA sequence: TGTGCCAGCAGCGTAGTCAAAGCGGGAGGGGGAGAGACCCAGTACTTC.

This clonotype was recorded a few times. This sequence joins TRBV5-4 and TRBJ1-2, with D perhaps matching TRBD1 (5 bases). CDR1 and CDR2 (germline): SGHNT, YYREEE (reference sequence). The CDR3 is 15 amino acids. Trimming removed 3 bases from V and 8 bases from J, with 20 bases in between. CDR3 sequence reads: CASSSAGTPRGGYTF. The DNA for the CDR3 is TGTGCCAGCAGCTCCGCCGGGACCCCCCGTGGAGGCTACACCTTC.

The chain is built from TRBV5-1 and TRBJ2-6; D uncertain. Germline V gives CDR1 SGHRS, CDR2 YFSETQ. The V end was cut by 5 bases, the J end by 0 bases, with 12 bases between. The CDR3 is made up of 16 amino acids. The CDR3 DNA is TGCGCCAGCAGGCGATTCTTGAGCTCTGGGGCCAACGTCCTGACTTTC. This gives the protein CASRRFLSSGANVLTF.

This clonotype came up many times. The genes are TRBV12-3 or TRBV12-4 and TRBJ2-3, with 9 bases identical to TRBD2. The CDR3 is 18 residues long. The trim removed 6 bases at V and 4 bases at J, leaving 17 bases unmatched. This CDR3 is CASRPRWGGRAPADTQYF. CDR3 nucleotide sequence: TGTGCCAGCAGGCCCCGGTGGGGCGGGAGGGCCCCCGCAGATACGCAGTATTTT.

This clonotype was detected ten times or more. CDR3: CASSQERLADYTDTQYF. The CDR3 DNA follows: TGCGCCAGCAGCCAAGAGCGACTAGCGGACTACACAGATACGCAGTATTTT. The rearrangement uses TRBV4-1 and TRBJ2-3; 9 bases are a match to TRBD2. V shed 0 bases and J 2 bases; nucleotides not matched to a gene: 6. The CDR3 is 17 amino acids. CDR1 MGHRA and CDR2 YSYEKL come from the germline V gene.

There are many counts of this clonotype. Germline and junction disagree at one end, which may indicate a read error. The V gene is TRBV19, the J gene TRBJ2-2; the D gene is possibly TRBD2 (6 bases). The length of the CDR3 is 15 residues. Germline V gene sequence: CDR1 LNHDA, CDR2 SQIVND (reference sequence). As DNA, the CDR3 is TGTGCCAGTAGTATACAGGGCGGGAACACCGGGGAGCTATTTTTT. Translated, it gives CASSIQGGNTGELFF.

This clonotype was observed many times. The CDR3 nucleotides read TGTGCCATCAGTGAGTCGACAGACTACGAGCAGTACTTC. Encoded protein: CAISESTDYEQYF. This chain joins TRBV10-3 and TRBJ2-7; D perhaps matches TRBD1 (5 bases). Trimming pared 0 bases from V and 3 bases from J, leaving 6 bases between. The CDR3 totals 13 residues. The germline CDR1 and CDR2 sequences are ENHRY and SYGVKD.

This clonotype was counted at least ten times. The chain uses TRBV7-9 and TRBJ2-2; 7 nucleotides match TRBD1. This CDR3 has 16 amino acids. Per germline, CDR1 SEHNR and CDR2 FQNEAQ (reference sequence). Trimming removed 5 bases from V and 3 bases from J; junction bases left unmatched: 9. DNA for the CDR3: TGTGCCAGCAGCAGGGGGCGCGGTTCGGACACCGGGGAGCTGTTTTTT. Translating gives CASSRGRGSDTGELFF.

V usage is TRBV15 and J usage is TRBJ2-5, with 8 bases matching TRBD1. The germline gives CDR1 LNHNV, CDR2 YYDKDF (reference sequence). The trim removed 3 bases at V and 5 bases at J, leaving 8 bases unmatched. This CDR3 has 15 amino acids. The CDR3 here is CATSSYGTGSETQYF. The CDR3 bases are TGTGCCACCAGCAGCTATGGGACAGGCAGCGAGACCCAGTACTTC.

The chain recombines TRBV7-2 with TRBJ2-7; 8 nucleotides align to TRBD1. After removal of 2 bases from V and 1 base from J, the junction contained 1 base not matched to a gene. The CDR3 totals 14 residues. Germline lookup yields CDR1 SGHTA and CDR2 FQGNSA. CDR3 sequence: CASSLQGASYEQYV. In nucleotides, the CDR3 is TGTGCCAGCAGCTTACAGGGGGCATCCTACGAGCAGTACGTC.

The table lists this clonotype with many counts. V is TRBV9 and J is TRBJ2-7; D may be TRBD1 (6 bases). Trimming cost V 4 bases and J 4 bases, with 15 bases left between them. Germline V gene data show CDR1 as SGDLS and CDR2 as YYNGEE. There are 14 residues in the CDR3. The CDR3 sequence: CASSPPGHHYEQYF. DNA for the CDR3: TGTGCCAGCAGCCCACCGGGACACCATTACGAGCAGTACTTC.

This clonotype was recorded a few times. The chain carries TRBV9 and TRBJ2-7, with 7 bases lining up with TRBD1. CDR1 and CDR2 from the germline V gene are SGDLS and YYNGEE. The CDR3 length is 13 residues. J gave up 6 bases and V 3 bases, and 6 bases lay outside the gene matches. CDR3 amino acids: CASSGRQGSEQYF. The CDR3 region has the DNA TGTGCCAGCAGCGGACGACAGGGTTCCGAGCAGTACTTC.

In its sample, this clonotype was seen many times. V is TRBV6-5 and J is TRBJ1-1, with D hard to call. The V end was cut by 8 bases, the J end by 0 bases, with 13 bases between. The CDR3 loop spans 14 amino acids. Germline CDR1 is MNHEY and CDR2 is SVGAGI. CDR3 sequence reads: CASGVLGLNTEAFF. Written as DNA, the CDR3 is TGTGCCAGCGGTGTATTAGGGTTGAACACTGAAGCTTTCTTT.

There are many counts of this clonotype. This chain connects TRBV29-1 to TRBJ1-5; possibly TRBD1 for D (6 bases). The length of the CDR3 is 13 residues. Germline CDR1 is SQVTM and CDR2 is ANQGSEA. The ends were cut back, 4 bases at V and 5 bases at J, with 12 bases in the middle. In nucleotides, the CDR3 is TGCAGCGTTGGACAGGAACCTTATCAGCCCCAGCATTTT. Amino acid sequence: CSVGQEPYQPQHF.

This clonotype has a handful of counts. V gene TRBV18 combines with J gene TRBJ2-5; no clear D gene. The CDR3 sequence is 13 residues long. Germline CDR1 KGHSH, CDR2 LQKENI. V was cut by 4 bases and J by 0 bases, with 6 bases left in between. The CDR3 loop is CASSLYDQETQYF. The CDR3 coding sequence is TGTGCCAGCTCACTCTATGACCAAGAGACCCAGTACTTC.

This clonotype has a handful of counts. The V and J genes are TRBV4-1 and TRBJ2-2, with D uncertain. Germline V CDR1 and CDR2: MGHRA, YSYEKL. This CDR3 has 16 residues. Trimming left V 0 bases short and J 1 base short, with 9 bases between. The CDR3, as DNA: TGCGCCAGCAGCCAAGAAAGGTTCGGGAACACCGGGGAGCTGTTTTTT. Translation: CASSQERFGNTGELFF.